This TCR beta chain was sequenced in a study of T-cell reconstitution after alpha-beta-depleted transplantation in children. Overall study findings and caveats: Recipient T cells and thymic progenitors that survived gave rise to the high TCRbeta diversity observed at day 60 in some patients. At the one-year point after transplant, T-cell counts and TCRbeta diversity were found to come mostly from T cells that had been newly produced. About two months after transplant, alpha-beta T cells reportedly came from several hundred expanded graft clones.

Unique molecular identifiers tagged the TCRbeta library. TCRdb fed the PCR reads into MiXCR, producing one record per CDR3 protein. The sample has 350,000 to 500,000 distinct CDR3 sequences, about 45% seen once. This clonotype was picked up many times. Its matching antigen is unknown. CDR1 is LGHNA, CDR2 YNFKEQ, per germline. V was clipped by 3 bases and J by 4 bases, with 19 bases between them. The CDR3 covers 17 residues. The sample was PBMCs, taken before TCRalphabeta/CD19-depleted stem cell transplant. This TCR was sampled from a girl aged 2 to 10 with aplastic anemia, due to receive a stem cell transplant. V gene TRBV4-2 combines with J gene TRBJ1-3, with no clear D. CDR3 DNA: TGTGCCAGCAGCCATCTCCCCCCCAGGCCAGCGGGAAACACCATATATTTT. It yields the protein CASSHLPPRPAGNTIYF.